By share, the clone carrying this T cell receptor (beta chain) ranks as medium-sized. As yet, its antigen is unknown. The source of the sample is a study of T cells in localized non-small cell lung cancer. Study-wide results and limits: Compared with tumor, uninvolved adjacent lung displayed greater T cell clonality, ranking highest overall. Adjacent lung tissue had a median about 60 of the top 100 clones found in the tumor.

Method: immunoSEQ multiplex PCR; TCRdb's copy keeps in-frame clones and lacks some. The sample yields approximately 4,000 clones, under 35% seen once. The length of the CDR3 is 14 residues. V was trimmed by 2 bases and J by 2 bases, leaving 9 bases between them. The germline CDR1 and CDR2 sequences are SGHNT and YENEEA. Two independent pathologists confirmed no atypia in lung taken at least 2 cm from tumor. The rearrangement joins TRBV11-3 to TRBJ2-5; no reliable D call. The clonotype was recovered from a male donor older than 55 with stage III lung adenocarcinoma. Source: normal lung tissue next to the tumor, taken before any cancer treatment. CDR3 in amino acids: CASSLSRPQETQYF. In DNA, the CDR3 is TGTGCCAGCAGCTTATCACGGCCACAAGAGACCCAGTACTTC.